This T cell receptor (beta chain) was retrieved from a study of blood T cell repertoires in COVID-19. Study as a whole: Samples taken during acute and convalescent COVID-19 were collected in the United States, Italy and Spain. Sources were T cells, B-cell-depleted T cells, or PBMCs; the material itself was cDNA or gDNA.

The germline gives CDR1 SGDLS, CDR2 YYNGEE. The CDR3 has 14 residues. V was pared by 0 bases and J by 9 bases, with 1 base of the junction left unmatched. This clone was seen ten or more times. Per the original methods: Cell counts per sample came from amplifying reference gene primers. The table came from immunoSEQ multiplex PCR; TCRdb's copy has only in-frame clones and leaves some out. The DNA gave D and trimming, while V, J and clone size come from that table. The sample records approximately 300,000 clones, about 83% being singletons. The chain links TRBV9 to TRBJ1-6; 9 bases agree with TRBD1. The receptor's source is a woman aged 50 to 60 with acute or convalescent COVID-19. The specimen sequenced was peripheral blood. The CDR3 reads CASSVGGQGSPLHF. CDR3 DNA: TGTGCCAGCAGCGTAGGGGGACAGGGTTCACCCCTCCACTTT.